These 29 T cell receptor beta chains share one sample of origin, sequenced in a study of HIV-infected patients and healthy controls. The repertoire came from unfractionated whole blood and reflected all unsorted peripheral T cells. Alpha and beta constant-region primers primed reverse transcription of around 550 ng RNA. Each of the alpha and beta chains got its own library through chain-specific third strand synthesis with indices. TCRdb reprocessed the 5' RACE reads via MiXCR and lists one record per CDR3 protein. The profile shows around 19,000 distinct CDR3 sequences, roughly 8.9% of them singletons. Material: blood. All receptors derive from an adult in good health.

A note on this clonotype: A read error may account for a junction end that differs from germline. The chain combines TRBV20-1 with TRBJ2-7; perhaps TRBD1 as D (6 bases). CDR3 size: 11 residues. The V gene's germline CDR1 is DFQATT and CDR2 SNEGSKA (reference sequence). The CDR3 coding sequence is TGCAGTCCATCCAACAGGGACGAGCAGTGCTTC. Protein: CSPSNRDEQCF.

The chain is built from TRBV4-2 and TRBJ1-5; D gene unclear. The length of the CDR3 is 15 residues. Germline CDR1 reads LGHNA; CDR2 reads YNFKEQ. Between the trimmed V and J ends, which lost 0 bases and 5 bases, there was a span of 11 bases. CDR3 bases: TGTGCCAGCAGCCAAGATGGGAATAATGATCAGCCCCAGCATTTT. It yields the protein CASSQDGNNDQPQHF.

The table lists this clonotype with many counts. The rearrangement links TRBV6-2 or TRBV6-3 to TRBJ2-6; D is unresolved. Germline V gene data show CDR1 as MNHEY and CDR2 as SVGEGT. The CDR3 runs 17 residues. V was cut by 3 bases and J by 1 base, with 13 bases left in between. The CDR3 sequence is CASSYWPSRSGANVLTF. The CDR3 DNA is TGTGCCAGCAGTTATTGGCCAAGCCGATCTGGGGCCAACGTCCTGACTTTC.

This clonotype appeared many times. The V and J genes are TRBV28 and TRBJ1-5, with D uncertain. Per the germline V gene, CDR1 is MDHEN and CDR2 is SYDVKM. CDR3 length equals 15 residues. V dropped 3 bases and J dropped 2 bases, with 11 bases sitting between them. The CDR3 sequence is CASSFRPLGNQPQHF. The CDR3 DNA follows: TGTGCCAGCAGTTTCCGACCCTTAGGCAATCAGCCCCAGCATTTT. Looking up the rest from reference TRBV28 and TRBJ1-5 gives the full variable domain: DVKVTQSSRYLVKRTGEKVFLECVQDMDHENMFWYRQDPGLGLRLIYFSYDVKMKEKGDIPEGYSVSREKKERFSLILESASTNQTSMYLCASSFRPLGNQPQHFGDGTRLSIL.

This clonotype occurred many times. This chain joins TRBV5-1 and TRBJ2-3; 7 nucleotides match TRBD1. The CDR3 extends over 14 amino acids. With 2 bases clipped from V and 1 base from J, the junction kept 1 base outside the gene matches. Germline V gives CDR1 SGHRS, CDR2 YFSETQ. CDR3 DNA sequence: TGCGCCAGCAGCTTTGACAGGGGCACAGATACGCAGTATTTT. Its translation is CASSFDRGTDTQYF. Looking up the rest from reference TRBV5-1 and TRBJ2-3 gives the full variable domain: KAGVTQTPRYLIKTRGQQVTLSCSPISGHRSVSWYQQTPGQGLQFLFEYFSETQRNKGNFPGRFSGRQFSNSRSEMNVSTLELGDSALYLCASSFDRGTDTQYFGPGTRLTVL.

By share, this clonotype ranks as medium-sized (0.01 to 0.1%). This rearrangement joins TRBV5-1 to TRBJ1-1; TRBD1 might be the D (6 bases). This CDR3 region has 18 residues. Per germline, CDR1 SGHRS and CDR2 YFSETQ. V lost 4 bases and J lost 0, with 22 bases in between. The CDR3 protein is CASSGAGRGPNLNTEAFF. The DNA of the CDR3 is TGCGCCAGCAGCGGAGCAGGGCGGGGGCCGAACCTGAACACTGAAGCTTTCTTT.

This clonotype was counted ten times or more. The V call is TRBV4-1, the J call TRBJ2-5; the D gene is possibly TRBD1 (5 bases). The CDR3 has 14 residues. With 3 bases removed from V and 3 bases from J, the gap between germline ends came to 11 bases. Germline V gives CDR1 MGHRA, CDR2 YSYEKL. The CDR3 DNA is TGCGCCAGCAGCCAGATCCAGGGAAAAGAGACCCAGTACTTC. Translated, it gives CASSQIQGKETQYF.

With regard to this clonotype: This may come from a read error, since a much larger clone is one base off. The conserved phenylalanine or tryptophan normally closing the CDR3 is absent here, so this likely arose from a read error. V gene TRBV29-1 combines with J gene TRBJ1-1; a possible D gene is TRBD1 (5 bases). The CDR3 loop spans 12 amino acids. Trimming took 5 bases from V and 9 from J, leaving 16 bases between them. Germline loops: CDR1 SQVTM, CDR2 ANQGSEA. CDR3 in DNA: TGCAGCGTTCTCTTGGAAGTGGGACAAGCTTTCTTA. It is translated as CSVLLEVGQAFL.

This clonotype was seen ten or more times. The chain has TRBV7-9 and TRBJ1-4; D is undetermined. The CDR3 covers 14 residues. Per the germline V gene, CDR1 is SEHNR and CDR2 is FQNEAQ (reference sequence). V was trimmed by 3 bases and J by 8 bases, leaving 13 bases between them. The CDR3 here is CASSFEGRVEKLFF. DNA for the CDR3: TGTGCCAGCAGCTTTGAGGGTCGAGTCGAAAAACTGTTTTTT. The whole variable domain, filled in from reference TRBV7-9 and TRBJ1-4, reads DTGVSQNPRHKITKRGQNVTFRCDPISEHNRLYWYRQTLGQGPEFLTYFQNEAQLEKSRLLSDRFSAERPKGSFSTLEIQRTEQGDSAMYLCASSFEGRVEKLFFGSGTQLSVL.

The chain couples TRBV6-1 to TRBJ1-5, with TRBD1 matching over 8 bases. Per germline, CDR1 MNHNS and CDR2 SASEGT. The CDR3 contains 14 residues. Trimming at V came to 6 bases and at J to 4 bases, leaving 5 bases not matched to a gene. This CDR3 is CASRQGGKNQPQHF. CDR3 bases: TGTGCCAGCAGACAGGGGGGGAAGAATCAGCCCCAGCATTTT.

This chain connects TRBV3-1 to TRBJ1-4; no clear D gene. Trimming took 4 bases from V and 7 from J, leaving 13 bases between them. The CDR3 runs to 14 residues. Per germline, CDR1 LGHDT and CDR2 YNNKEL (reference sequence). DNA for the CDR3: TGTGCCAGCAGCCTAACGGAGGATGGTGAAAAACTGTTTTTT. It yields the protein CASSLTEDGEKLFF.

This clonotype was picked up many times. The chain couples TRBV11-2 to TRBJ2-1; unclear D gene. The CDR3 length is 14 residues. Germline V gene sequence: CDR1 SGHAT, CDR2 FQNNGV. Trimming stripped 5 bases from V and 5 bases from J, with 13 bases between. Written as DNA, the CDR3 is TGTGCCAGCAGCCATCCTGACGGAAACAATGAGCAGTTCTTC. It codes for CASSHPDGNNEQFF.

This clonotype was seen at least ten times. The V call is TRBV18, the J call TRBJ2-5; D not certain. The germline V and J ends were trimmed by 3 bases and 2 bases, with 7 bases remaining between them. The germline gives CDR1 KGHSH, CDR2 LQKENI. This CDR3 region has 13 residues. In nucleotides, the CDR3 is TGTGCCAGCTCACCGTATGTACAAGAGACCCAGTACTTC. This codes for CASSPYVQETQYF.

In this sample, this clonotype is medium-sized. The CDR3 region has the DNA TGTGCCAGCAGTTTGAGGGACCGCCAAGAGACCCAGTACTTC. This codes for CASSLRDRQETQYF. The V and J genes are TRBV27 and TRBJ2-5; D may correspond to TRBD1 or TRBD2 (5 bases each). The ends were cut back, 3 bases at V and 1 base at J, with 9 bases in the middle. The germline gives CDR1 MNHEY, CDR2 SMNVEV (reference sequence). The CDR3 runs to 14 residues.

This clonotype was detected many times. The chain couples TRBV5-5 to TRBJ1-5; 9 nucleotides align to TRBD1. In germline, CDR1 is SGHKS, CDR2 YYEKEE (reference sequence). The CDR3 sequence is 15 residues long. With V trimmed by 5 bases and J by 3 bases, 6 bases remained unmatched. CDR3 sequence: CASSPGTGINQPQHF. In DNA form, the CDR3 reads TGTGCCAGCAGTCCCGGGACAGGGATCAATCAGCCCCAGCATTTT.

This clonotype was counted ten times or more. The J gene is TRBJ1-1, the V gene TRBV3-1; perhaps TRBD1 as D (5 bases). V lost 4 bases and J 8 bases, leaving 11 bases between the germline ends. CDR3 length: 12 residues. Germline V CDR1 and CDR2: LGHDT, YNNKEL (reference sequence). CDR3 loop: CASSLEGREAFF. The CDR3, as DNA: TGTGCCAGCAGCCTGGAGGGGCGCGAAGCTTTCTTT.

In this sample, this clonotype turned up many times. The gene calls are TRBV5-1 and TRBJ2-1, with a tentative D call TRBD2 (5 bases). Germline V CDR1 and CDR2: SGHRS, YFSETQ. This CDR3 has 15 amino acids. Trimming stripped 0 bases from V and 2 bases from J, with 9 bases between. The CDR3 region has the DNA TGCGCCAGCAGCTTGGGAGCGGATACCTACAATGAGCAGTTCTTC. This codes for CASSLGADTYNEQFF.

The table lists this clonotype with many counts. The CDR3 region has the DNA TGTGCCAGCAGCTTAGTCGGAGAGAATCAGCCCCAGCATTTT. It is translated as CASSLVGENQPQHF. V and J are TRBV7-9 and TRBJ1-5; D is ambiguous. Germline V gene lookup returns CDR1 SEHNR and CDR2 FQNEAQ (reference sequence). Trimming took 1 base from V and 4 from J, leaving 8 bases between them. The CDR3 totals 14 residues.

About this clonotype itself: This may be a read error: a much more frequent sequence differs by one nucleotide. This chain uses TRBV20-1 with TRBJ1-2; tentative D call: TRBD1 (6 bases). Germline V gene lookup returns CDR1 DFQATT and CDR2 SNEGSKA (reference sequence). The CDR3 is 15 amino acids. Trimming stripped 5 bases from V and 5 bases from J, with 21 bases between. The CDR3: CSAGDGTIFPYGYTF. CDR3 nucleotides: TGCAGTGCTGGGGACGGGACAATATTCCCTTATGGCTACACCTTC.

This clonotype was detected ten times or more. Compared with germline, one end of the junction differs, possibly owing to a read error. The chain joins TRBV5-6 to TRBJ2-3; TRBD2 might be the D (6 bases). The length of the CDR3 is 11 residues. CDR1 SGHDT and CDR2 YYEEEE come from the germline V gene. CDR3 amino acids: CASSFRRVKHF. Here the CDR3 DNA reads TGTGCCAGCAGCTTTAGGAGGGTGAAGCATTTT.

This clonotype was observed once. A much larger clone sits a single nucleotide away, making a read error possible. This chain links TRBV2 with TRBJ1-3, with D hard to call. Trimming stripped 4 bases from V and 4 bases from J, with 11 bases between. The CDR3 has 14 amino acids. Germline V gene lookup returns CDR1 SNHLY and CDR2 FYNNEI. DNA of the CDR3: TGTGCCAGCAGTGTGGGGATAGTAGGAAACACCATATATTTT. Protein product: CASSVGIVGNTIYF.

This clonotype was counted a few times. V usage is TRBV29-1 and J usage is TRBJ2-1, with 9 bases that match TRBD1. The CDR3 length is 13 residues. With 5 bases clipped from V and 8 bases from J, the junction kept 7 bases outside the gene matches. Per the germline V gene, CDR1 is SQVTM and CDR2 is ANQGSEA. In DNA form, the CDR3 reads TGCAGCGTTTGGGACAGGGTTTTGGATGAGCAGTTCTTC. Its protein is CSVWDRVLDEQFF.

This clonotype showed up many times. The chain joins TRBV18 to TRBJ2-3; D perhaps matches TRBD2 (5 bases). The CDR3 is 15 amino acids. Trimming shortened V by 2 bases and J by 0 bases, and 9 bases separated the two germline ends. The germline gives CDR1 KGHSH, CDR2 LQKENI. This CDR3 is CASSPYRGSTDTQYF. CDR3 sequence (DNA): TGTGCCAGCTCACCATACCGGGGTAGCACAGATACGCAGTATTTT.

In this sample, this clonotype turned up a few times. This rearrangement joins TRBV7-2 to TRBJ2-7; TRBD1 or TRBD2 may be the D gene (5 bases each). Germline CDR1 and CDR2: SGHTA and FQGNSA. The V gene lost 7 bases and the J gene lost 3 bases, with 19 bases spanning the gap. The CDR3 length is 15 residues. The CDR3 reads CASNPPGTPRYEQYF. The CDR3 bases are TGTGCCAGCAACCCTCCCGGGACCCCGCGCTACGAGCAGTACTTC.

This clonotype was observed a few times. V and J are TRBV19 and TRBJ1-1, with D tentatively TRBD1 (6 bases). The CDR3 extends over 15 amino acids. CDR1 and CDR2 from the germline V gene are LNHDA and SQIVND (reference sequence). Trimming pared 4 bases from V and 1 base from J, leaving 13 bases between. Written as DNA, the CDR3 is TGTGCCAGTAGTACCCTAGACAGGAGGAACACTGAAGCTTTCTTT. As protein: CASSTLDRRNTEAFF.

V gene TRBV6-6 combines with J gene TRBJ2-1; TRBD2 matches at 8 bases. Trimming took 6 bases from V and 6 from J; bases not matched to a gene: 10. The CDR3 contains 15 residues. Germline lookup yields CDR1 MNHNY and CDR2 SVGAGI (reference sequence). The CDR3 loop reads CASSSLAGGTNEQFF. In DNA, the CDR3 is TGTGCCAGCAGCTCCCTGGCGGGAGGAACCAATGAGCAGTTCTTC.

This clonotype was counted at least ten times. The V call is TRBV29-1, the J call TRBJ1-1; unclear D gene. The CDR3 is 13 residues long. Germline lookup yields CDR1 SQVTM and CDR2 ANQGSEA. The V gene lost 5 bases and the J gene lost 0 bases, with 10 bases spanning the gap. The DNA for the CDR3 is TGCAGCGTTAGAGTGGCTATGAACACTGAAGCTTTCTTT. Translating it yields CSVRVAMNTEAFF.

Ten or more counts support this clonotype. This chain joins TRBV29-1 and TRBJ2-3; D ambiguous. Germline assignment: CDR1 SQVTM and CDR2 ANQGSEA. The CDR3 covers 12 residues. Trimming cost V 7 bases and J 2 bases, with 10 bases left between them. CDR3 DNA sequence: TGCAGCGGCGTACAGCTCACAGATACGCAGTATTTT. Translation: CSGVQLTDTQYF.

This clonotype was observed a handful of times. The genes are TRBV20-1 and TRBJ1-5, with TRBD1 identical over 7 bases. The germline V gene encodes CDR1 DFQATT and CDR2 SNEGSKA (reference sequence). The ends lost 3 bases at V and 4 bases at J; junction bases unmatched: 9. CDR3 length equals 15 residues. CDR3 sequence: CSARTGTVGNQPQHF. In DNA, the CDR3 is TGCAGTGCTAGGACAGGGACTGTTGGGAATCAGCCCCAGCATTTT.